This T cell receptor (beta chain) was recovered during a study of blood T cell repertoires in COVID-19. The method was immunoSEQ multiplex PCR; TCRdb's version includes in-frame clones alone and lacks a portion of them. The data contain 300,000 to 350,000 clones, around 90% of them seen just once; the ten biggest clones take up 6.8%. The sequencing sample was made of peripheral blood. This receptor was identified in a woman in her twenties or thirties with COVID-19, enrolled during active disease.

The CDR3, as DNA: TGTGCCAGCAGTTGGGACAGGGCTGCGGGGCAGCCCCAGCATTTT. Its translation: CASSWDRAAGQPQHF. V and J are TRBV6-5 and TRBJ1-5; TRBD1 matches 9 bases. The CDR3 extends over 15 amino acids. Unmatched junction bases numbered 8, after V lost 4 bases and J lost 7 bases. The germline CDR1 and CDR2 sequences are MNHEY and SVGAGI.